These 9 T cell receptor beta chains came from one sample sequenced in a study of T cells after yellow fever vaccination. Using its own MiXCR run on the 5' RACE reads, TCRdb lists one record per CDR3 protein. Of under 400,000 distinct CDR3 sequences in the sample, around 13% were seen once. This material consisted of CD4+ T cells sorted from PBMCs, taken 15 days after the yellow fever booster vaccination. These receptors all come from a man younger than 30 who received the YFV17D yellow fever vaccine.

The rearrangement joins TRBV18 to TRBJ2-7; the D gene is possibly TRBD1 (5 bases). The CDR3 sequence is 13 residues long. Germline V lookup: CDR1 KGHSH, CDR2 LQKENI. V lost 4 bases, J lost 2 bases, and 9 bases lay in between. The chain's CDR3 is CASSQTETYEQYF. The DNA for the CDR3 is TGTGCCAGCTCACAGACAGAAACCTACGAGCAGTACTTC.

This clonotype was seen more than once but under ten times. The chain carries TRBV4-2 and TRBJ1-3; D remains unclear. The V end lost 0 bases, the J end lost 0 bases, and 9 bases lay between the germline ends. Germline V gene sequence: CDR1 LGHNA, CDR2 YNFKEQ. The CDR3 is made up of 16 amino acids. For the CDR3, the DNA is TGTGCCAGCAGCCAAGATAGGGCGGACTCTGGAAACACCATATATTTT. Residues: CASSQDRADSGNTIYF.

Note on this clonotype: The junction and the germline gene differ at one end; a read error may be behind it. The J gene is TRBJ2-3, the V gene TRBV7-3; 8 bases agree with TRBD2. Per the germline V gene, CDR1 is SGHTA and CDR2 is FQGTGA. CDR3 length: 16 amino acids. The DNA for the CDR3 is TGTGCCAGCAGCCCGGGGGGGGGAGGTCCGACAGATAGGCAGTATTTT. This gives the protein CASSPGGGGPTDRQYF. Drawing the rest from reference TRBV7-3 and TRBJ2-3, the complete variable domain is GAGVSQTPSNKVTEKGKYVELRCDPISGHTALYWYRQSLGQGPEFLIYFQGTGAADDSGLPNDRFFAVRPEGSVSTLKIQRTERGDSAVYLCASSPGGGGPTDRQYFGPGTRLTVL.

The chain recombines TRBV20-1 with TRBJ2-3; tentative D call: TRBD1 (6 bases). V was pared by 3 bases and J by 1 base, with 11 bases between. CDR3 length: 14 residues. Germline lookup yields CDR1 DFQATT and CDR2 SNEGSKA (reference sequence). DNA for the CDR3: TGCAGTGCTAGGGCCAGGGGAGGCACAGATACGCAGTATTTT. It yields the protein CSARARGGTDTQYF.

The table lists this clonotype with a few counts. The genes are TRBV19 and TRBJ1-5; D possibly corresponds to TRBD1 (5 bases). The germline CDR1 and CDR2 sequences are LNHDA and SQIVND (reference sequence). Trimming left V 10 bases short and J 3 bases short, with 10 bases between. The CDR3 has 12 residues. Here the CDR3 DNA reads TGTGCCATAGGGGAAAACAATCAGCCCCAGCATTTT. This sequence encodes CAIGENNQPQHF. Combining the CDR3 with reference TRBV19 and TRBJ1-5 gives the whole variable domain DGGITQSPKYLFRKEGQNVTLSCEQNLNHDAMYWYRQDPGQGLRLIYYSQIVNDFQKGDIAEGYSVSREKKESFPLTVTSAQKNPTAFYLCAIGENNQPQHFGDGTRLSIL.

The CDR3 is CASSETRAADTQYF. CDR3 in DNA: TGTGCCAGCAGCGAGACTAGGGCGGCAGATACGCAGTATTTT. The rearrangement links TRBV3-1 to TRBJ2-3; perhaps TRBD2 as D (6 bases). Trimming stripped 5 bases from V and 4 bases from J, with 13 bases between. This CDR3 has 14 amino acids. Germline CDR1 and CDR2: LGHDT and YNNKEL (reference sequence).

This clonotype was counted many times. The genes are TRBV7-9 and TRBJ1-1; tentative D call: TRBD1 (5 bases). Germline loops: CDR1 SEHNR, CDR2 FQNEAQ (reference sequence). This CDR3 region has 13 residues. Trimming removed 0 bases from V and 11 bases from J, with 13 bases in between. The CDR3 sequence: CASSLALGTVAFF. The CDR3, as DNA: TGTGCCAGCAGCTTAGCGCTAGGGACGGTGGCTTTCTTT.

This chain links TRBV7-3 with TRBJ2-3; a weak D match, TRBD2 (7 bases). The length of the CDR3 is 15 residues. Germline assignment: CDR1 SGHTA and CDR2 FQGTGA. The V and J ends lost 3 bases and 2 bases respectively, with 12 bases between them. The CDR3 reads CASSFGGALTDTQYF. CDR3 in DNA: TGTGCCAGCAGCTTTGGGGGGGCCCTCACAGATACGCAGTATTTT.

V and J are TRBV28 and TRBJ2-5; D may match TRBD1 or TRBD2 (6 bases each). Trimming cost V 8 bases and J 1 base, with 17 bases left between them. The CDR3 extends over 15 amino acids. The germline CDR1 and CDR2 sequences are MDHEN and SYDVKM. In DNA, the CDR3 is TGTGCCAGCGGGGGGCCGAGGTTGGGCCAAGAGACCCAGTACTTC. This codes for CASGGPRLGQETQYF.